Shown below are 22 T cell receptor beta chains from a single sample sequenced in a study of blood T cell repertoires in COVID-19. Sequenced by immunoSEQ multiplex PCR; TCRdb stores in-frame clones only, minus some. Found here are fewer than 250,000 clones, about 91% of them singletons; the top ten hold around 1.2%. The sample consisted of peripheral blood. The source of these receptors is a man younger than 40 with acute or convalescent COVID-19.

The V gene is TRBV5-1, the J gene TRBJ1-4; D is unclear. This CDR3 is built from 16 residues. Trimming shortened V by 1 base and J by 8 bases, and 18 bases separated the two germline ends. Per the germline V gene, CDR1 is SGHRS and CDR2 is YFSETQ. CDR3 DNA sequence: TGCGCCAGCAGCTTGTCCGGCCAGGCTGGAGGGGAAAAACTGTTTTTT. It is translated as CASSLSGQAGGEKLFF.

The rearrangement uses TRBV19 and TRBJ1-5; 7 nucleotides line up with TRBD1. V dropped 7 bases and J dropped 0; count of bases not matched to a gene: 9. CDR3 length equals 16 residues. CDR1 LNHDA and CDR2 SQIVND come from the germline V gene (reference sequence). The CDR3 DNA is TGTGCCAGTACCTTTGGGACAGCCATTAGCAATCAGCCCCAGCATTTT. Translation: CASTFGTAISNQPQHF.

This clone showed up just a few times. This sequence joins TRBV19 and TRBJ2-3, with TRBD2 matching over 9 bases. The germline V gene encodes CDR1 LNHDA and CDR2 SQIVND (reference sequence). Germline trimming cut 3 bases from V and 2 bases from J; bases unmatched to any gene: 3. The CDR3 runs 15 residues. CDR3 sequence: CASSIGGRATDTQYF. CDR3 nucleotides: TGTGCCAGTAGTATCGGCGGGAGGGCCACAGATACGCAGTATTTT.

The V and J genes are TRBV3-1 (or the pseudogene TRBV3-2) and TRBJ2-7; 9 bases are a match to TRBD2. This CDR3 has 17 residues. Per the germline V gene, CDR1 is LGHDT and CDR2 is YNNKEL (reference sequence). Losses at the gene ends were 0 bases for V and 0 bases for J; bases not matched to a gene: 6. CDR3: CASSQDLRGGDSYEQYF. DNA for the CDR3: TGTGCCAGCAGCCAAGATCTGCGGGGGGGCGACTCCTACGAGCAGTACTTC.

The table lists this clone with a count of one. J is TRBJ1-6 and V is TRBV5-1, with 7 bases fitting TRBD1. The germline V gene encodes CDR1 SGHRS and CDR2 YFSETQ. V lost 0 bases to trimming and J lost 6 bases; unmatched junction nucleotides: 6. The CDR3 is made up of 16 amino acids. The CDR3 is CASSLEPGGGNSPLHF. In nucleotides, the CDR3 is TGCGCCAGCAGCTTGGAGCCAGGGGGAGGTAATTCACCCCTCCACTTT.

CDR3 protein: CAISEGPSGGYEQYF. The CDR3 DNA is TGTGCCATCAGTGAGGGACCTAGCGGGGGGTACGAGCAGTACTTC. The chain combines TRBV10-3 with TRBJ2-7; 11 nucleotides agree with TRBD2. V shed 2 bases, J shed 4 bases, and the junction held 4 bases outside the gene matches. The CDR3 contains 15 residues. CDR1 and CDR2 from the germline V gene are ENHRY and SYGVKD.

V and J are TRBV28 and TRBJ2-1; weak D call: TRBD2 (6 bases). This CDR3 region has 16 residues. The ends were cut back, 4 bases at V and 0 bases at J, with 13 bases in the middle. Germline loops: CDR1 MDHEN, CDR2 SYDVKM. This CDR3 is CASSSPGSPSYNEQFF. In DNA, the CDR3 is TGTGCCAGCAGTTCCCCCGGGAGTCCCTCCTACAATGAGCAGTTCTTC.

The rearrangement uses TRBV11-1 and TRBJ1-2; D possibly corresponds to TRBD1 (5 bases). V was shortened by 4 bases and J by 4 bases, with 13 bases between the two germline ends. The CDR3 consists of 14 residues. CDR1 and CDR2 (germline): SGHAT, FQDESV (reference sequence). CDR3 coding DNA: TGTGCCAGCAGCTCCTTAGGGGATGGCTATGGCTACACCTTC. Protein sequence: CASSSLGDGYGYTF.

A single count supports this clone. The chain links TRBV27 to TRBJ2-2; no definite D call. This CDR3 comprises 13 residues. CDR1 is MNHEY, CDR2 SMNVEV, per germline (reference sequence). The ends were cut back, 5 bases at V and 6 bases at J, with 10 bases in the middle. In DNA form, the CDR3 reads TGTGCCAGCAGTACCCCAGGCGCCGGGGAGCTGTTTTTT. It yields the protein CASSTPGAGELFF.

The V gene is TRBV30, the J gene TRBJ2-5; a weak D match, TRBD1 (6 bases). Per the germline V gene, CDR1 is GTSNPN and CDR2 is SVGIG (reference sequence). Trimming took 8 bases from V and 2 from J, leaving 15 bases between them. CDR3 length: 13 amino acids. In DNA, the CDR3 is TGTGCCCGATCCGAGCAGGGGCAAGAGACCCAGTACTTC. Protein: CARSEQGQETQYF.

The chain carries TRBV7-8 and TRBJ1-4; 8 bases are a match to TRBD1. Germline V gene lookup returns CDR1 SGHVS and CDR2 FQNEAQ. This CDR3 is 15 amino acids long. The V gene end was trimmed by 5 bases and the J gene end by 4 bases; junction bases not matched to a gene: 6. The CDR3 sequence is CASSSRQGFNEKLFF. CDR3 bases: TGTGCCAGCAGCAGCCGACAGGGGTTTAATGAAAAACTGTTTTTT.

The rearrangement joins TRBV19 to TRBJ2-2; D is perhaps TRBD1 (6 bases). Germline lookup yields CDR1 LNHDA and CDR2 SQIVND (reference sequence). CDR3 length equals 15 residues. Between the trimmed V and J ends, which lost 10 bases and 3 bases, there was a span of 18 bases. CDR3 sequence reads: CATKSSQGDTGELFF. In nucleotides, the CDR3 is TGTGCCACAAAGTCCTCACAGGGAGACACCGGGGAGCTGTTTTTT.

V gene TRBV10-2 combines with J gene TRBJ2-1; TRBD2 agrees at 9 bases. The CDR3 extends over 14 amino acids. Germline V gene data show CDR1 as WSHSY and CDR2 as SAAADI. Trimming removed 7 bases from V and 3 bases from J; junction bases left unmatched: 4. The CDR3 DNA sequence: TGCGCCAGCACCCTAGCGGGGAGCTACAATGAGCAGTTCTTC. It is translated as CASTLAGSYNEQFF.

The V call is TRBV28, the J call TRBJ1-2, with 7 bases fitting TRBD1. Per the germline V gene, CDR1 is MDHEN and CDR2 is SYDVKM. The CDR3 sequence is 14 residues long. With V trimmed by 6 bases and J by 9 bases, 13 bases remained unmatched. CDR3 coding DNA: TGTGCCAGCAGGGACAGGCTTCTCCAAAATCGCTACACCTTC. It encodes CASRDRLLQNRYTF.

The chain links TRBV6-5 to TRBJ2-5; possible D gene TRBD1, 5 bases. CDR1 MNHEY and CDR2 SVGAGI come from the germline V gene. This CDR3 spans 14 amino acids. V was shortened by 8 bases and J by 4 bases, with 17 bases between the two germline ends. The CDR3 here is CASEVSRVRETQYF. The DNA for the CDR3 is TGTGCCAGCGAGGTGTCCAGGGTGAGAGAGACCCAGTACTTC.

The chain links TRBV5-5 to TRBJ2-6, with D uncertain. Germline V gene sequence: CDR1 SGHKS, CDR2 YYEKEE (reference sequence). Trimming took 5 bases from V and 0 from J, leaving 9 bases between them. The CDR3 is made up of 15 amino acids. The CDR3 nucleotides are TGTGCCAGCAGTACAAGAGGCTCTGGGGCCAACGTCCTGACTTTC. Its protein product is CASSTRGSGANVLTF.

The rearrangement joins TRBV5-1 to TRBJ1-2, with 7 bases lining up with TRBD1. Losses at the gene ends were 0 bases for V and 10 bases for J; bases not matched to a gene: 3. CDR3 length: 12 amino acids. Germline V CDR1 and CDR2: SGHRS, YFSETQ. CDR3 coding DNA: TGCGCCAGCAGCTTGGGGGACAGATACTACACCTTC. Its translation is CASSLGDRYYTF.

The chain uses TRBV5-4 and TRBJ2-7, with 8 nucleotides matching TRBD1. Germline loops: CDR1 SGHNT, CDR2 YYREEE (reference sequence). The CDR3 loop spans 14 amino acids. After removal of 6 bases from V and 3 bases from J, the junction contained 8 bases not matched to a gene. The CDR3 region has the DNA TGTGCCAGCATGGCCGCGGGACAGGACTACGAGCAGTACTTC. It specifies CASMAAGQDYEQYF.

J is TRBJ2-1 and V is TRBV4-1; TRBD2 aligns across 7 bases. The germline gives CDR1 MGHRA, CDR2 YSYEKL. The CDR3 sequence is 15 residues long. Unmatched junction bases numbered 7, after V lost 1 base and J lost 7 bases. The DNA of the CDR3 is TGCGCCAGCAGCCAAGTCCGGGGGGAGAATAATGAGCAGTTCTTC. Encoded protein: CASSQVRGENNEQFF.

Here the CDR3 reads CASSEWQRYTGELFF. The CDR3 DNA is TGTGCCAGCAGTGAGTGGCAGCGGTACACCGGGGAGCTGTTTTTT. The chain uses TRBV2 and TRBJ2-2; D is perhaps TRBD2 (5 bases). V shed 3 bases and J shed 3 bases, with 11 bases lying between them. CDR3 length: 15 amino acids. Germline V lookup: CDR1 SNHLY, CDR2 FYNNEI.

J is TRBJ1-2 and V is TRBV30; D unclear. CDR3 length: 14 amino acids. V was clipped by 4 bases and J by 1 base, with 13 bases between them. Germline CDR1 is GTSNPN and CDR2 is SVGIG (reference sequence). This chain's CDR3 is CAWTEASLNYGYTF. In DNA, the CDR3 is TGTGCCTGGACTGAAGCCTCCCTTAACTATGGCTACACCTTC. The whole variable domain, remainder taken from reference TRBV30 and TRBJ1-2, is SQTIHQWPATLVQPVGSPLSLECTVEGTSNPNLYWYRQAAGRGLQLLFYSVGIGQISSEVPQNLSASRPQDRQFILSSKKLLLSDSGFYLCAWTEASLNYGYTFGSGTRLTVV.

The rearrangement uses TRBV27 and TRBJ1-5, with a possible D match to TRBD1 (6 bases). V was shortened by 5 bases and J by 1 base, with 12 bases between the two germline ends. This CDR3 region has 15 residues. Germline V gene sequence: CDR1 MNHEY, CDR2 SMNVEV (reference sequence). The CDR3 reads CASSRDTLSNQPQHF. The DNA of the CDR3 is TGTGCCAGCAGTCGGGACACTCTAAGCAATCAGCCCCAGCATTTT.